The 20 T cell receptor beta chains below all came from one sample that was sequenced in a study of T cell responses to AZD1222 COVID-19 vaccine. The method was immunoSEQ multiplex PCR; TCRdb's version includes in-frame clones alone and lacks a portion of them. The table has 98,000 or so clones, around nine tenths seen once. Sequences were derived from peripheral blood, sampled 28 days after the second dose of the MenACWY control vaccine. The receptors derive from an adult who received the MenACWY meningococcal vaccine as a control.

The V call is TRBV28, the J call TRBJ1-3; possible D gene TRBD1, 5 bases. Germline lookup yields CDR1 MDHEN and CDR2 SYDVKM. V lost 2 bases to trimming and J lost 0 bases, with 8 bases between them. This CDR3 comprises 15 residues. The CDR3 sequence: CASSLEGLSGNTIYF. CDR3 coding DNA: TGTGCCAGCAGTTTAGAGGGACTCTCTGGAAACACCATATATTTT.

This rearrangement joins TRBV4-2 to TRBJ2-5; maybe TRBD2 (6 bases). This CDR3 is built from 15 residues. V lost 0 bases and J lost 2, with 10 bases in between. Germline assignment: CDR1 LGHNA and CDR2 YNFKEQ. DNA for the CDR3: TGTGCCAGCAGCCAAGATTTGGGGGGTCAAGAGACCCAGTACTTC. Protein: CASSQDLGGQETQYF.

This chain connects TRBV25-1 to TRBJ2-1; 12 bases are shared with TRBD2. The CDR3 totals 18 residues. The V gene's germline CDR1 is MGHDK and CDR2 SYGVNS. Unmatched junction bases numbered 9, after V lost 6 bases and J lost 0 bases. In DNA form, the CDR3 reads TGTGCCAGCAGGGCCTCTAGCGGGGGGGCCCCCTCCTACAATGAGCAGTTCTTC. Its protein product is CASRASSGGAPSYNEQFF.

This clone is a singleton in its sample. The rearrangement links TRBV6-5 to TRBJ2-5; D might be TRBD2 (6 bases). Trimming took off 2 bases at V and 9 bases at J, with 7 bases between the two ends. The CDR3 sequence is 11 residues long. The germline CDR1 and CDR2 sequences are MNHEY and SVGAGI. The CDR3 DNA is TGTGCCAGCAGTTACGGGGAGGCCCAGTACTTC. This sequence encodes CASSYGEAQYF.

The V and J genes are TRBV5-1 and TRBJ2-3; 7 nucleotides match TRBD1. V trimming: 4 bases; J trimming: 1 base; junction bases outside the gene matches: 9. Germline CDR1 reads SGHRS; CDR2 reads YFSETQ. The CDR3 is 16 residues long. As DNA, the CDR3 is TGCGCCAGCAGCCCCAATTCGGGACAGCGCACAGATACGCAGTATTTT. This encodes CASSPNSGQRTDTQYF.

The chain employs TRBV15 and TRBJ1-3; TRBD1 agrees at 7 bases. CDR1 is LNHNV and CDR2 is YYDKDF in the germline V gene (reference sequence). The CDR3 extends over 16 amino acids. Unmatched junction bases numbered 11, after V lost 5 bases and J lost 4 bases. Here the CDR3 reads CATSVMKQGFGNTIYF. CDR3 in DNA: TGTGCCACCAGCGTAATGAAACAGGGGTTCGGAAACACCATATATTTT.

The V call is TRBV11-2, the J call TRBJ2-7, with 8 bases aligning to TRBD2. CDR3 length: 13 amino acids. J was trimmed by 10 bases and V by 1 base; bases with no gene match: 6. Germline V gives CDR1 SGHAT, CDR2 FQNNGV. CDR3 in DNA: TGTGCCAGCAGCTTAGGTGCCGGGGGGGCCCAGTACTTC. The encoded protein is CASSLGAGGAQYF.

This clone occurred a few times. This rearrangement joins TRBV28 to TRBJ1-4; TRBD1 might be the D (5 bases). The CDR3 is 15 residues long. Per germline, CDR1 MDHEN and CDR2 SYDVKM. Between the trimmed V and J ends, which lost 5 bases and 5 bases, there was a span of 15 bases. This CDR3 reads CASSPRDGENEKLFF. The DNA of the CDR3 is TGTGCCAGCAGTCCCAGGGACGGGGAAAATGAAAAACTGTTTTTT.

The CDR3 loop is CASSQERTGGYGYTF. As DNA, the CDR3 is TGTGCCAGCAGCCAAGAACGGACAGGGGGCTATGGCTACACCTTC. The gene calls are TRBV3-1 (or the pseudogene TRBV3-2) and TRBJ1-2; 10 bases fit TRBD1. Germline V gene sequence: CDR1 LGHDT, CDR2 YNNKEL (reference sequence). With V trimmed by 0 bases and J by 4 bases, 2 bases remained unmatched. The CDR3 length is 15 residues.

The chain has TRBV6-1 and TRBJ2-7, with 10 positions matching TRBD2. Looked up from germline, CDR1 is MNHNS and CDR2 is SASEGT. The CDR3 runs to 16 residues. The J segment lost 2 bases and the V segment lost 4 bases, leaving 8 bases of the junction unmatched. The CDR3: CASSAVGTSVAYEQYF. The CDR3 nucleotides read TGTGCCAGCAGTGCTGTTGGGACTAGCGTCGCCTACGAGCAGTACTTC.

Ten or more counts support this clone. The rearrangement links TRBV2 to TRBJ1-5; D is unresolved. Trimming took off 4 bases at V and 1 base at J, with 5 bases between the two ends. This CDR3 region has 13 residues. Germline V CDR1 and CDR2: SNHLY, FYNNEI. CDR3 in DNA: TGTGCCAGCAGTGCACAGAGCAATCAGCCCCAGCATTTT. Translation gives CASSAQSNQPQHF.

The V gene is TRBV5-1, the J gene TRBJ1-6, with D hard to call. The CDR3 is 15 residues long. Trimming cost V 5 bases and J 9 bases, with 18 bases left between them. CDR1 and CDR2 from the germline V gene are SGHRS and YFSETQ. CDR3 region: CASSRMWGGSSPLHF. CDR3 nucleotide sequence: TGCGCCAGCAGTAGGATGTGGGGTGGGAGTTCACCCCTCCACTTT.

This clone was recorded only once. V and J are TRBV27 and TRBJ2-7; D might be TRBD2 (6 bases). V gave up 3 bases and J gave up 1 base, with 10 bases separating them. Germline V gene sequence: CDR1 MNHEY, CDR2 SMNVEV (reference sequence). CDR3 size: 14 residues. Written as DNA, the CDR3 is TGTGCCAGCAGTTTTTCAGGGACTTCCTACGAGCAGTACTTC. The encoded protein is CASSFSGTSYEQYF.

This chain uses TRBV28 with TRBJ2-1; tentatively, D is TRBD2 (6 bases). Trimming shortened V by 7 bases and J by 0 bases, and 13 bases separated the two germline ends. The CDR3 runs to 15 residues. CDR1 is MDHEN and CDR2 is SYDVKM in the germline V gene. The CDR3 region is CASINSGSSYNEQFF. CDR3 nucleotides: TGTGCCAGCATAAATAGCGGAAGCTCCTACAATGAGCAGTTCTTC. The full variable domain, its missing parts supplied by reference TRBV28 and TRBJ2-1, is DVKVTQSSRYLVKRTGEKVFLECVQDMDHENMFWYRQDPGLGLRLIYFSYDVKMKEKGDIPEGYSVSREKKERFSLILESASTNQTSMYLCASINSGSSYNEQFFGPGTRLTVL.

The V call is TRBV7-3, the J call TRBJ1-1; 8 nucleotides align to TRBD1. This CDR3 is built from 17 residues. Trimming took 1 base from V and 3 from J; bases not matched to a gene: 10. From germline, CDR1 is SGHTA and CDR2 FQGTGA. CDR3 loop: CASSLIAGGGRYTEAFF. The CDR3 nucleotides read TGTGCCAGCAGCTTAATTGCAGGGGGCGGTAGGTACACTGAAGCTTTCTTT.

V and J are TRBV6-2 or TRBV6-3 and TRBJ1-1; D is unresolved. V gave up 0 bases and J gave up 1 base, with 0 bases separating them. The CDR3 loop spans 12 amino acids. Germline CDR1 reads MNHEY; CDR2 reads SVGEGT. The CDR3 loop is CASSYSNTEAFF. The DNA for the CDR3 is TGTGCCAGCAGTTACTCGAACACTGAAGCTTTCTTT.

The chain combines TRBV6-5 with TRBJ1-1; D unresolved. The germline gives CDR1 MNHEY, CDR2 SVGAGI. Trimming pared 7 bases from V and 0 bases from J, leaving 12 bases between. CDR3 length: 14 residues. The CDR3 loop is CASNTGIMNTEAFF. As DNA, the CDR3 is TGTGCCAGCAACACCGGGATCATGAACACTGAAGCTTTCTTT.

CDR3: CASSLVDRDNSPLHF. CDR3 coding DNA: TGTGCCAGCAGCTTAGTAGACAGGGATAATTCACCCCTCCACTTT. V gene TRBV7-2 combines with J gene TRBJ1-6; 7 nucleotides agree with TRBD1. V was clipped by 1 base and J by 5 bases; unmatched bases: 2. The germline CDR1 and CDR2 sequences are SGHTA and FQGNSA. The CDR3 length is 15 residues. Drawing the rest from reference TRBV7-2 and TRBJ1-6, the complete variable domain is GAGVSQSPSNKVTEKGKDVELRCDPISGHTALYWYRQSLGQGLEFLIYFQGNSAPDKSGLPSDRFSAERTGGSVSTLTIQRTQQEDSAVYLCASSLVDRDNSPLHFGNGTRLTVT.

The chain is built from TRBV7-3 and TRBJ2-7; TRBD1 matches 7 bases. Germline loops: CDR1 SGHTA, CDR2 FQGTGA. This CDR3 is 15 amino acids long. With 6 bases clipped from V and 5 bases from J, the junction kept 13 bases outside the gene matches. CDR3 sequence reads: CASRRDSRIEDEQYF. For the CDR3, the DNA is TGTGCCAGCAGGAGGGACAGTCGGATAGAAGACGAGCAGTACTTC.

Comments on this clone: Its ends do not fully match the called genes, so a read error is possible. This chain joins TRBV19 and TRBJ1-3; no clear D. This CDR3 is 15 amino acids long. The V gene's germline CDR1 is LNHDA and CDR2 SQIVND (reference sequence). The CDR3 bases are TGTGCCAGTAGTATGTTGGCAGCCTCTCGAAACACCATATATTTT. Its protein is CASSMLAASRNTIYF.